This T cell receptor (beta chain) is drawn from a study of control samples from healthy donors and cancer patients. The table came from immunoSEQ multiplex PCR; TCRdb's copy has only in-frame clones and leaves some out. Of under 110,000 clones listed, 85% to 90% are singletons. Germline CDR1 is SGHAT and CDR2 is FQNNGV. V trimming: 6 bases; J trimming: 5 bases; junction bases outside the gene matches: 2. This CDR3 has 13 amino acids. The chain joins TRBV11-2 to TRBJ1-4; TRBD1 aligns across 8 bases. The TCR was taken from a man younger than 45 in good health. The sequencing input was blood. DNA of the CDR3: TGTGCCAGCAGTCGGACAGGGAATGAAAAACTGTTTTTT. This translates into CASSRTGNEKLFF.